The present entry profiles one T cell receptor beta chain with its context. The sample holds a few counts of this clone. Its cognate antigen has yet to be identified. Base qualities were left out, and no much larger clone turns up one base away. The cohort comprised some 730 healthy bone marrow donors. All cohort members were sampled while nominally healthy, although unrecorded immune exposures were likely present. The donor tested CMV seronegative and was one of the 352 seronegative cohort members. A peripheral blood sample was provided by each donor, and peripheral blood mononuclear cells were used for TCR beta sequencing. The Qiagen DNeasy Blood Extraction Kit was used to extract genomic DNA from the blood cell samples. The library relied on the immunoSEQ multiplex PCR assay. For the multiplex PCR, a mixture combining 60 forward primers for TCR Vbeta segments and 13 reverse primers for TCR Jbeta segments was used. Amplification of the CDR3 region of rearranged TCR beta genes was performed with a multiplex PCR assay on genomic DNA. The amplified TCR beta libraries were sequenced on the Illumina HiSeq System as 87-base-pair reads. As for the original processing: A later analysis tallied approximately 87 million unique TCR beta chains across the 550 to 850 repertoires, and 10 million to 11 million of those chains were shared by two or more donors. Raw reads were error-corrected and collapsed into unique sequences by a nearest-neighbor algorithm in which closely related sequences were merged to remove PCR and sequencing errors. To assign V, D and J gene segments, CDR3 sequences were aligned to IMGT reference sequences. For a sequence to be retained, at least a six-nucleotide match to both a V gene segment and a J gene segment was required. A rearrangement was called productive if the CDR3 had no stop codons and remained in frame with V and J, and every other rearrangement was called non-productive. CDR3 was defined by IMGT convention, running from the second conserved V-encoded cysteine to the conserved J-encoded phenylalanine. The earlier analysis of about 590 of the donors excluded sequences that lacked an unambiguous match to a single V gene segment. In an earlier analysis of approximately 500 of the donors, a V segment was called functional when productive rearrangements were above 56.7%, and segregating when the standard deviation between donors exceeded 5%. A statistical classification framework was built to diagnose cytomegalovirus status from the catalog of TCR beta chain sequences. A later analysis assigned V and J genes by comparing TCR nucleotide sequences with IMGT/GENE-DB human TR gene sequences. A later analysis assigned CDR3 sequences and most-parsimonious VDJ recombination scenarios with the TCRdist pipeline. In a later analysis, each TCR beta chain was defined by its CDR3 amino acid sequence together with its V-gene family, and reads lacking a unique V-gene family were excluded. A later analysis removed 592 highly shared, low-generation-probability nucleotide sequences to deal with suspected cross-contamination and a sequencing artifact. In a later analysis, a clonal expansion index for each public chain was calculated from normalized within-repertoire ranks of inferred template counts. Generation probabilities in a later analysis came from a VDJ recombination model fitted to out-of-frame rearrangements, and those results were checked against IGoR. A later analysis scored TCR-TCR, TCR-HLA and TCR-CMV co-occurrence with hypergeometric tests, applying a repertoire-size bias correction to TCR pairs. In a later analysis, false discovery rates were estimated by permuting HLA or CMV assignments 20 times. In a later analysis, co-occurring TCRs were grouped using DBSCAN, with TCRdist sequence similarity added in when clustering inside HLA-allele-positive subsets. Repertoires with fewer than 30,000 or more than 120,000 public chains, plus five repertoires with anomalous nucleotide sharing, were excluded from co-occurrence clustering. As stored in TCRdb, this immuneACCESS dataset retains in-frame rearrangements with V and J assigned. A fraction of the clones does not appear; measured against another copy, unresolved V genes explain less than half of the discrepancy, and the remainder lacks a known reason. The V and J calls and clone size come from that table; D and trimming were worked out from the DNA. This sample has some 65,000 clones in its table, and 68% of those were observed once. Jointly, the top ten make up about 10% of the sample.

These data belong to a study of cytomegalovirus exposure and HLA in healthy donors (TCRdb year 2017). General notes on the study: In an earlier analysis of some 550 of the donors, less than 350 Gb of sequence data and 90 million to 120 million unique TCR beta sequences from 180 million or so T cells were reported. HLA typing covered class I and class II loci at four-digit resolution. Donor age, sex, ethnicity and CMV serostatus were collected together with the repertoire data. Using immunosequencing, the study profiled T cell repertoires from some 670 subjects and related those repertoires to cytomegalovirus serostatus. Of the 350 to 450 genotyped donors, 81% fell in the genetic ancestry cluster associated with self-reported Caucasian donors. An earlier analysis of a few hundred of the donors applied high-throughput TCR beta sequencing to assess whether each TCR beta V gene segment acted as functional or pseudogenic. Every discovery cohort repertoire had been produced on one sequencing platform. An early release covering around 630 HLA-typed donors comprised about 290 gigabases of sequencing data and tens of millions of unique TCR sequences. Among roughly 370 genotyped donors of the cohort, an average of about 240,000 unique TCR beta nucleotide sequences were sequenced per donor, about a sixth of them non-productive. To study patterns of TCR occurrence, a later analysis re-analyzed previously published TCR beta repertoires from several hundred donors and added high-resolution HLA genotyping. A separate validation cohort of roughly 130 different subjects was used in addition to the 666-subject first cohort. In the later analysis, no new phenotypic data were used to find candidate immune exposures; instead, reliance was placed on TCR beta sequences and their occurrence across donors. A later genetic analysis used genome-wide SNP genotypes for about 65% of the 666 donors, treating that subset as a discovery cohort. Typing coverage differed by locus: A, B, C, DRB1 and DQB1 were typed in about 629-630 donors, DQA1 in 500 to 550, DPA1 in around 600, and DPB1 in 472. To predict cytomegalovirus infection status, the study brought together high-throughput TCR immunosequencing, statistical association of individual TCRs with disease status, and machine learning. About five DR-DQ haplotypes were treated as single units for association and clustering because of strong linkage in the cohort. The study aimed to test whether cataloging public T cell receptors could reveal signatures of past pathogen exposure. What the research found in general, with its limitations: According to a later analysis, most CMV-associated TCR beta chains appeared to be HLA-restricted, and the HLA associations seemed to be driven largely by CMV exposure. A later analysis reported that several top co-occurrence clusters appeared linked to parvovirus B19, influenza, CMV and Epstein-Barr virus. In a later genetic analysis, a missense DCLRE1C variant was associated with V-gene and J-gene trimming of TCR beta chains, and the association was replicated in an independent cohort. The study listed approximately 150 TCR beta chains as associated with cytomegalovirus. Linkage disequilibrium might explain the correlated functional status among segregating V segments, but an unknown experimental factor could not be excluded. Broadly in line with IMGT annotations, most TCR beta V segments showed up in productive rearrangements about 87% or about 30% of the time in an earlier analysis of approximately 600 of the donors. Some IMGT-functional V segments, including TRBV6-2 and TRBV6-3, could not be distinguished by the 87-base-pair reads and were therefore excluded. Sequencing depth was assumed to be roughly uniform across donors in the presence/absence analyses, though that assumption may not hold. In a later analysis, HLA-associated TCR beta chains were found to be more clonally expanded and to have lower generation probabilities than equally common non-associated chains. Most TCR sequences were seen in very few donors, while some public TCRs were found in many individuals. According to the authors, the approach could potentially be generalized to other disease states and immunological phenotypes. The sequencing pipeline was judged likely to have produced a cluster of highly shared sequence variants as a technical artifact. Because HLA typing was missing for some donors at each locus, association tests included only the typed subset. The earlier analysis of some 560 of the donors excluded about 16 rarely observed V segments, including chromosome 9 orphons, because counts were too low. In both the original and validation cohorts, the classifier was reported to diagnose cytomegalovirus status with high specificity and sensitivity. Specific HLA alleles were associated with 15,000 to 20,000 TCR beta sequences at a false discovery rate of 0.05 in a later analysis. Assigning TCR associations to individual alleles was difficult when HLA alleles, especially DR and DQ, strongly co-occurred. A further reported finding was that TCR beta sequences accurately predicted the HLA-A and HLA-B alleles for most subjects in the first cohort. In a later analysis, TCR association rates were found to vary across HLA loci, with the most associated TCRs seen for DRB1 alleles and the fewest for HLA-C alleles. CMV serostatus was the only immune exposure information available for the cohort. In vitro tests confirmed that a few of the cytomegalovirus-associated TCR beta chains recognize cytomegalovirus antigens. Only TCR beta chains were sequenced in this cohort, and the absence of alpha or paired-chain data limited detectable features. Compared with the 666-donor mean, donors in an Asian-associated ancestry cluster had fewer N-insertions in productive TCRs, according to a later genetic analysis.

Measured from the cysteine to the phenylalanine, the CDR3 is 16 residues long. Only the CDR3 part of the read is kept: 48 bases, read in frame from the first base. Trimming accounts for 3 bases at V and 2 bases at J, while the number of junction bases matched to no gene is 6. From the germline V gene, CDR1 is KGHSH and CDR2 is LQKENI. In this chain, TRBV18 is recombined with TRBJ2-1, with 8 bases aligning to TRBD2. The clonotype originates from a woman younger than 45 in good health and CMV-seronegative. Material: PBMCs. CDR3 reads: CASSPRGGDPYNEQFF. The DNA reads TGTGCCAGCTCACCCCGGGGGGGGGATCCCTACAATGAGCAGTTCTTC.